The 6 T cell receptor beta chains below were found in one sample sequenced in a study of blood T cell repertoires in COVID-19. Sequencing used immunoSEQ multiplex PCR; TCRdb keeps in-frame clones, though not all of them. The sample lists about 120,000 clones, 70% to 90% occurring once. The sample consisted of peripheral blood. Source of these receptors: a man in his forties with acute or convalescent COVID-19.

V is TRBV5-5 and J is TRBJ2-3; tentatively, D is TRBD2 (6 bases). The CDR3 length is 15 residues. V was cut by 0 bases and J by 3 bases, with 11 bases left in between. Per the germline V gene, CDR1 is SGHKS and CDR2 is YYEKEE (reference sequence). CDR3 loop: CASSLAGGVTDTQYF. The CDR3 DNA follows: TGTGCCAGCAGCTTGGCCGGCGGGGTAACAGATACGCAGTATTTT.

This chain uses TRBV19 with TRBJ1-4, with D possibly matching TRBD1 (6 bases). Trimming removed 5 bases from V and 7 bases from J, with 14 bases in between. From germline, CDR1 is LNHDA and CDR2 SQIVND (reference sequence). The CDR3 loop spans 14 amino acids. CDR3 sequence: CASSPQGSGEKLFF. CDR3 DNA sequence: TGTGCCAGTAGTCCCCAGGGGTCCGGTGAAAAACTGTTTTTT.

This chain links TRBV30 with TRBJ1-1, with D uncertain. Between the trimmed V and J ends, which lost 2 bases and 4 bases, there was a span of 5 bases. CDR1 is GTSNPN, CDR2 SVGIG, per germline (reference sequence). The CDR3 loop spans 11 amino acids. CDR3 loop: CAWSKSTEAFF. As DNA, the CDR3 is TGTGCCTGGAGTAAGAGCACTGAAGCTTTCTTT.

The rearrangement joins TRBV5-1 to TRBJ1-1; 9 bases agree with TRBD1. Germline-derived CDR1 and CDR2 are SGHRS and YFSETQ. CDR3 length equals 16 residues. Trimming took 4 bases from V and 4 from J; bases not matched to a gene: 11. The CDR3 loop reads CASSPGTGTMVTEAFF. CDR3 nucleotides: TGCGCCAGCAGCCCCGGGACAGGGACCATGGTCACTGAAGCTTTCTTT.

The chain carries TRBV15 and TRBJ2-3, with 8 bases matching TRBD2. Germline CDR1 reads LNHNV; CDR2 reads YYDKDF (reference sequence). There are 13 residues in the CDR3. The DNA of the CDR3 is TGTGCTCTAGCGGCGGGGGGCGAGGATACGCAGTATTTT. Its protein product is CALAAGGEDTQYF. Filled out from reference TRBV15 and TRBJ2-3, the complete variable domain reads DAMVIQNPRYQVTQFGKPVTLSCSQTLNHNVMYWYQQKSSQAPKLLFHYYDKDFNNEADTPDNFQSRRPNTSFCFLDIRSPGLGDTAMYLCALAAGGEDTQYFGPGTRLTVL.

V gene TRBV5-1 combines with J gene TRBJ2-3, with 14 bases matching TRBD2. The CDR3 is 18 amino acids. V lost 4 bases to trimming and J lost 0 bases; unmatched junction nucleotides: 7. Germline loops: CDR1 SGHRS, CDR2 YFSETQ. CDR3: CASSRGTSGSSSTDTQYF. The CDR3 region has the DNA TGCGCCAGCAGCCGGGGGACTAGCGGGAGCTCAAGCACAGATACGCAGTATTTT.